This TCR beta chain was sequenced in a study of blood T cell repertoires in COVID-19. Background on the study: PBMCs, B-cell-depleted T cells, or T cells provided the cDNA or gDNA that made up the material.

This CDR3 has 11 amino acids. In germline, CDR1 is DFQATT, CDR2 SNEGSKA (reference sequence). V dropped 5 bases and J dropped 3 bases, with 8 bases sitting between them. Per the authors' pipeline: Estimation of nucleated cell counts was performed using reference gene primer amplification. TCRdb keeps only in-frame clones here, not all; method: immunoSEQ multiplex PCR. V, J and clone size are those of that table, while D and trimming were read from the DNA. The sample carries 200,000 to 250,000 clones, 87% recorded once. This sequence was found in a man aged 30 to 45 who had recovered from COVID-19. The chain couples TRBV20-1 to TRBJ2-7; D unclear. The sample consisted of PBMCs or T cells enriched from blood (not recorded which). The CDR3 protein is CSAWAHYEQYF. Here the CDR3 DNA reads TGCAGTGCTTGGGCCCACTACGAGCAGTACTTC.